The clone carrying this TCR beta chain was seen just once. Antigen: not known. The entry originates in a study of STAT3 mutations in large granular lymphocyte leukemia. Study-level information: Over half of T-LGLL patients had one or more immunosuppressive regimens. Study outcomes and limitations: After therapy, 6 of 18 patients switched clonotypes, all new clones STAT3 wild type. Every T-cell large granular lymphocyte leukemia patient had at least one immunodominant TCR beta clonotype. In some patients, a small highly pathogenic clone possibly went undetected.

Produced via immunoSEQ multiplex PCR; TCRdb's table is partial and in-frame only. The table records over 30,000 clones, about 90% of them present only once. The sequenced material came from peripheral blood mononuclear cells. This TCR came from a man in his sixties with T-cell large granular lymphocyte leukemia. Some clones in this sample may be carry-over from other donors' samples.

The CDR3 sequence is CASSARGRETQYF. CDR3 bases: TGTGCCAGCAGCGCCAGGGGGCGAGAGACCCAGTACTTC. The gene calls are TRBV9 and TRBJ2-5; 8 bases align to TRBD1. CDR3 size: 13 residues. Losses at the gene ends were 3 bases for V and 4 bases for J; bases not matched to a gene: 2. Germline V CDR1 and CDR2: SGDLS, YYNGEE.